This is a list of T cell receptor beta chains from one sample in a study of vaccination effects on CD4 cells after COVID-19. Sequencing was performed with immunoSEQ multiplex PCR; in TCRdb, only in-frame clones are kept and a portion is missing. The sample consists of about 47,000 clones, just over 70% of them appearing once. The antigens of these receptors remain unknown. Sequences were derived from CD4+ T cells from PBMCs cultured without peptide, sampled after COVID-19 vaccination. The receptors were gathered from a human donor who received a COVID-19 vaccine. The CDR3 runs from the conserved cysteine through the conserved F or W. The order of the fields is V gene, J gene, clone size, D gene, CDR3 protein, CDR3 DNA. The D gene is left open where the match is weak. Clone size appears in some rows only: once, few, many, or a class for an expanded clone.

TRBV5-6	TRBJ1-6	few	NA	CASSFDINSPLHF	TGTGCCAGCAGCTTCGACATTAATTCACCCCTCCACTTT
TRBV29-1	TRBJ2-3	NA	TRBD1	CSVEKLGTGGADTQYF	TGCAGCGTTGAAAAGTTGGGGACAGGAGGGGCAGATACGCAGTATTTT
TRBV24-1	TRBJ1-1	NA	NA	CATRQNLNTEAFF	TGTGCCACCAGACAGAACTTGAACACTGAAGCTTTCTTT
TRBV12-5	TRBJ1-5	NA	NA	CASGFAGGNQPQHF	TGTGCTAGTGGTTTCGCGGGGGGCAATCAGCCCCAGCATTTT
TRBV11-3	TRBJ2-1	NA	TRBD2	CASSLLAGVRSEQFF	TGTGCCAGCAGCTTATTAGCGGGGGTGCGTAGTGAGCAGTTCTTC
TRBV7-9	TRBJ2-1	NA	TRBD2	CASSPMREAGVGEQFF	TGTGCCAGCAGCCCTATGCGTGAAGCGGGAGTGGGTGAGCAGTTCTTC
TRBV10-3	TRBJ1-4	few	NA	CAISESSEKLFF	TGTGCCATCAGTGAGTCGAGTGAAAAACTGTTTTTT
TRBV12-5	TRBJ2-1	NA	NA	CASGPSNSYNEQFF	TGTGCTAGTGGACCCTCAAATTCCTACAATGAGCAGTTCTTC
TRBV5-8	TRBJ2-5	NA	TRBD1	CASSLAGTVSETQYF	TGTGCCAGCAGCTTGGCCGGGACAGTGAGTGAGACCCAGTACTTC
TRBV7-9	TRBJ1-4	NA	NA	CASSDTGNLNEKLFF	TGTGCCAGCAGCGATACAGGGAATCTTAATGAAAAACTGTTTTTT
TRBV7-2	TRBJ2-3	NA	TRBD2	CASSSRGGFTDTQYF	TGTGCCAGCAGCTCGCGGGGGGGGTTCACAGATACGCAGTATTTT
TRBV10-3	TRBJ1-5	NA	TRBD1	CAISATGGGYQPQHF	TGTGCCATCAGTGCGACAGGGGGGGGATATCAGCCCCAGCATTTT
TRBV5-1	TRBJ2-5	NA	NA	CASSSGSQETQYF	TGCGCCAGCAGCTCGGGATCGCAAGAGACCCAGTACTTC
TRBV19	TRBJ1-5	NA	NA	CASKGVPFYSNQPQHF	TGTGCCAGTAAGGGCGTCCCTTTCTATAGCAATCAGCCCCAGCATTTT
TRBV29-1	TRBJ2-6	NA	NA	CSVDGSSGANVLTF	TGCAGCGTTGATGGTAGCTCTGGGGCCAACGTCCTGACTTTC
TRBV5-4	TRBJ2-7	NA	NA	CASSSRGRELYEQYF	TGTGCCAGCAGCTCCCGGGGCAGGGAGCTTTACGAGCAGTACTTC
TRBV19	TRBJ2-2	NA	TRBD2	CASRHRGDGELFF	TGTGCCAGTAGGCATCGGGGGGACGGGGAGCTGTTTTTT
TRBV24-1	TRBJ1-6	NA	NA	CATSASPGAGLASYNSPLHF	TGTGCCACCAGTGCCTCCCCAGGCGCAGGGTTGGCCTCCTATAATTCACCCCTCCACTTT
TRBV5-6	TRBJ1-6	few	NA	CASSQIEGYYNSPLHF	TGTGCCAGCAGCCAAATAGAAGGGTACTATAATTCACCCCTCCACTTT
TRBV2	TRBJ2-1	NA	NA	CASTLTLTLYNEQFF	TGTGCCAGCACACTGACTCTGACCTTATACAATGAGCAGTTCTTC
TRBV10-2	TRBJ1-2	NA	TRBD1	CASSDGPGQLYGYTF	TGCGCCAGCAGTGACGGACCGGGACAGTTGTATGGCTACACCTTC
TRBV4-1	TRBJ1-5	NA	TRBD1	CASSQAAVTGAQPQHF	TGCGCCAGCAGCCAAGCCGCCGTCACAGGGGCTCAGCCCCAGCATTTT
TRBV18	TRBJ1-4	NA	NA	CASSTGSENEKLFF	TGTGCCAGCTCTACGGGGTCAGAGAATGAAAAACTGTTTTTT
TRBV5-8	TRBJ2-5	few	NA	CASSLGQFGETQYF	TGTGCCAGCAGCTTGGGACAGTTCGGGGAGACCCAGTACTTC
TRBV18	TRBJ2-3	NA	TRBD2	CASSPMLAGGHTDTQYF	TGTGCCAGCTCACCCATGTTAGCGGGGGGCCACACAGATACGCAGTATTTT
TRBV12-3/TRBV12-4	TRBJ1-1	few	NA	CASSFYGRGSFF	TGTGCCAGCAGTTTTTATGGGAGAGGCTCTTTCTTT
TRBV27	TRBJ1-3	NA	NA	CASSPQIGNTIYF	TGTGCCAGCAGTCCGCAAATTGGAAACACCATATATTTT
TRBV12-3/TRBV12-4	TRBJ1-2	few	NA	CASAWKIDLGYTF	TGTGCCAGCGCTTGGAAAATTGACCTTGGCTACACCTTC
TRBV5-5	TRBJ2-5	NA	TRBD1	CASSSGQGQETQYF	TGTGCCAGCAGCTCTGGACAGGGACAGGAGACCCAGTACTTC
TRBV10-1	TRBJ2-2	many	TRBD2	CASSDPGLAGNTGELFF	TGCGCCAGCAGTGACCCCGGACTAGCGGGGAACACCGGGGAGCTGTTTTTT
TRBV27	TRBJ1-1	few	NA	CASSLRGRNTEAFF	TGTGCCAGCAGTTTAAGGGGAAGGAACACTGAAGCTTTCTTT
TRBV6-5	TRBJ1-6	NA	TRBD1	CASALDRGQNSPLHF	TGTGCCAGCGCCCTGGACAGGGGGCAAAATTCACCCCTCCACTTT
TRBV7-2	TRBJ2-7	NA	TRBD1	CASSLGQGLGQYF	TGTGCCAGCAGCTTAGGACAGGGGCTCGGGCAGTACTTC
TRBV6-1	TRBJ2-5	NA	TRBD2	CASSESLAGDRETQYF	TGTGCCAGCAGTGAATCGCTAGCGGGAGATCGAGAGACCCAGTACTTC
TRBV28	TRBJ2-7	once	NA	CASSFAQSYEQYF	TGTGCCAGCAGTTTTGCACAATCCTACGAGCAGTACTTC
TRBV7-2	TRBJ2-1	NA	TRBD2	CASSLGGRANEQFF	TGTGCCAGCAGCTTAGGGGGGAGGGCCAATGAGCAGTTCTTC
TRBV10-2	TRBJ1-2	NA	NA	CASSESVPPVGGYTF	TGCGCCAGCAGTGAGTCTGTCCCACCAGTGGGCGGCTACACCTTC
TRBV2	TRBJ2-1	NA	TRBD1	CASSALRQGLNEQFF	TGTGCCAGCAGTGCGTTAAGACAGGGTTTGAATGAGCAGTTCTTC
TRBV7-9	TRBJ1-2	few	NA	CASGSTGDYGYTF	TGTGCCAGCGGTTCGACGGGGGACTATGGCTACACCTTC
TRBV2	TRBJ2-1	NA	NA	CATAGESSYNEQFF	TGTGCCACGGCGGGCGAAAGCTCCTACAATGAGCAGTTCTTC
TRBV28	TRBJ2-3	NA	TRBD2	CASSFLRGGRYF	TGTGCCAGCAGTTTCCTGCGGGGGGGCCGGTATTTT
TRBV7-2	TRBJ1-5	NA	NA	CASSPRGQPQHF	TGTGCCAGCAGTCCCAGGGGTCAGCCCCAGCATTTT
TRBV21-1	TRBJ2-1	NA	NA	CASSKPGGYSYNEQFF	TGTGCCAGCAGCAAACCCGGGGGCTACTCCTACAATGAGCAGTTCTTC
TRBV4-1	TRBJ1-4	few	NA	CASSQDRGQEKLFF	TGCGCCAGCAGCCAAGATCGAGGACAGGAAAAACTGTTTTTT
TRBV3-1/TRBV3-2	TRBJ2-7	NA	TRBD2	CASSLSGSSYEQYF	TGTGCCAGCAGCCTCAGCGGGAGCTCCTACGAGCAGTACTTC
TRBV6-5	TRBJ1-1	NA	TRBD1	CASRQGRGTEAFF	TGTGCCAGCAGACAGGGGCGAGGGACTGAAGCTTTCTTT
TRBV5-4	TRBJ2-6	NA	TRBD1	CASSSNTGVLGWYGANVLTF	TGTGCCAGCAGCTCGAATACAGGGGTTCTGGGGTGGTACGGGGCCAACGTCCTGACTTTC
TRBV5-1	TRBJ2-1	NA	TRBD2	CASSLRTSGIYNEQFF	TGCGCCAGCAGCTTACGGACTAGCGGAATCTACAATGAGCAGTTCTTC
TRBV20-1	TRBJ2-3	NA	NA	CSAITDTQYF	TGCAGTGCTATCACAGATACGCAGTATTTT
TRBV5-1	TRBJ2-1	NA	TRBD2	CASSGLAGAFFIDEQFF	TGCGCCAGCAGCGGGCTAGCGGGCGCCTTTTTTATCGATGAGCAGTTCTTC
TRBV7-8	TRBJ1-1	NA	NA	CASSLLRHGQGAYFVAEAFF	TGTGCCAGCAGCTTACTCCGCCATGGGCAGGGTGCTTATTTTGTAGCTGAAGCTTTCTTT
TRBV4-1	TRBJ2-2	NA	NA	CASSQEAWGGELFF	TGCGCCAGCAGCCAAGAGGCTTGGGGGGGGGAGCTGTTTTTT
TRBV2	TRBJ2-3	NA	TRBD2	CASSERSGGTDTQYF	TGTGCCAGCAGTGAACGTAGCGGGGGCACAGATACGCAGTATTTT